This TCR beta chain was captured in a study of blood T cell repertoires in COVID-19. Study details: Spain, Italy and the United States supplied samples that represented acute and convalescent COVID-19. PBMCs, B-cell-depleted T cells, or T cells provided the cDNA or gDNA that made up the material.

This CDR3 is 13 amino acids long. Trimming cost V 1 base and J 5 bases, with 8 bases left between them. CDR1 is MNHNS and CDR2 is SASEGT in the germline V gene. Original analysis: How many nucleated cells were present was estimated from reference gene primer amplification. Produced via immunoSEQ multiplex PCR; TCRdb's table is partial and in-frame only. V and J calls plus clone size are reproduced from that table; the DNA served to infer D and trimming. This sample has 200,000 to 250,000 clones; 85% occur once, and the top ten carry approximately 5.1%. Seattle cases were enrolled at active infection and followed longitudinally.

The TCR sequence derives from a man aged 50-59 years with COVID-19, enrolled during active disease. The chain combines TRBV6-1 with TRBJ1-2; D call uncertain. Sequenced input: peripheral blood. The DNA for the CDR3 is TGTGCCAGCAGTGAAGGCACTATTTATGGCTACACCTTC. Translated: CASSEGTIYGYTF.